This TCR beta chain was profiled in a study of tumor and adjacent non-tumor tissue in lung cancer. RNA was extracted from bulk tissue without any cell sorting. As to this clonotype: One end of the junction does not line up with germline, which may come from a read error.

The library came from three nested PCR rounds adapted from ARM-PCR protocols. TCRdb recomputed calls from the multiplex PCR reads with MiXCR, one row per CDR3 protein. The table lists some 78,000 distinct CDR3 sequences, roughly 80% of them singletons. The CDR3 length is 13 residues. Germline V gene data show CDR1 as MNHEY and CDR2 as SVGEGT. This clonotype was obtained from a woman aged 50 to 60 with non-small cell lung cancer. Sequenced input: lung tumor tissue. The chain couples TRBV6-2 or TRBV6-3 to TRBJ2-7; D is unresolved. The CDR3 DNA reads TGTGTCAGCACCCATGACAATACCCACGAGCAGTACTTC. Amino acid sequence: CVSTHDNTHEQYF.